The 5 T cell receptor beta chains presented below share a single source sample, sequenced in a study of vaccination and CD4 T cells after COVID-19. Antigen specificity for these receptors is unknown. With the Oncomine TCR Beta short-read assay, DNA from cultured CD4+ T cells was sequenced. TCRdb called the PCR reads again in MiXCR, with one record for every CDR3 protein. The table lists approximately 23,000 distinct CDR3 sequences, 35% to 40% of them singletons. Time point given: late sampling 161 to 241 days after vaccination in a few convalescent patients. Treatment reported: approximately 9-day PBMC culture with coronavirus spike peptide pools or control peptides (ViraFEST assay). The sample in question was CD4+ T cells from blood, cultured in vitro, obtained about 7 months after SARS-CoV-2 vaccination. Receptors were obtained from a human donor who had recovered from COVID-19.

The chain employs TRBV7-3 and TRBJ1-3; no clear D. This CDR3 has 14 amino acids. V lost 0 bases to trimming and J lost 3 bases, with 6 bases between them. The germline CDR1 and CDR2 sequences are SGHTA and FQGTGA. CDR3 bases: TGTGCCAGCAGCTTAACGGGAGGTGGAAACACCATATATTTT. It specifies CASSLTGGGNTIYF.

The J gene is TRBJ1-2, the V gene TRBV5-1; 7 positions match TRBD1. There are 15 residues in the CDR3. J gave up 4 bases and V 3 bases, and 9 bases lay outside the gene matches. Germline V gives CDR1 SGHRS, CDR2 YFSETQ. In DNA form, the CDR3 reads TGCGCCAGCAGCTCGGGGACAGCGAAACCCTATGGCTACACCTTC. The encoded protein is CASSSGTAKPYGYTF.

This clonotype was seen more than once but under ten times. The gene calls are TRBV7-3 and TRBJ2-4; TRBD1 or TRBD2 may be the D gene (6 bases each). V shed 3 bases and J shed 5 bases, with 17 bases lying between them. The CDR3 covers 16 residues. In germline, CDR1 is SGHTA, CDR2 FQGTGA. The CDR3 nucleotides read TGTGCCAGCAGCTTTCCGGGGGCTATGGGGGAAAACATTCAGTACTTC. This gives the protein CASSFPGAMGENIQYF.

V usage is TRBV20-1 and J usage is TRBJ2-5; possible D gene TRBD2, 7 bases. V lost 5 bases and J lost 4, with 17 bases in between. The CDR3 consists of 14 residues. Looked up from germline, CDR1 is DFQATT and CDR2 is SNEGSKA (reference sequence). CDR3 bases: TGCAGTGCTTCTCGCGGGGGCCGTAGAGAGACCCAGTACTTC. Translation gives CSASRGGRRETQYF.

This clonotype was picked up a small number of times. The chain uses TRBV11-3 and TRBJ2-5, with TRBD2 matching 11 bases. The length of the CDR3 is 17 residues. With V trimmed by 0 bases and J by 3 bases, 6 bases remained unmatched. The germline CDR1 and CDR2 sequences are SGHNT and YENEEA. CDR3 nucleotides: TGTGCCAGCAGCTTAGATCGTCTAGCGGGAGGAGAAGAGACCCAGTACTTC. This codes for CASSLDRLAGGEETQYF.